This TCR beta chain was sequenced in a study of cytomegalovirus exposure and HLA in healthy donors. Study observations and caveats: The study designated fewer than 200 TCR beta chains cytomegalovirus-associated. CMV serostatus was the sole immune exposure information available.

The PCR made use of 60 Vbeta and 13 Jbeta primers. The assay was immunoSEQ multiplex PCR, and TCRdb's table has in-frame clones only and misses some. The table includes roughly 34,000 clones, roughly 69% detected once. A remark on this clone: The antigen remains unidentified.

The CDR3 has 11 residues. Trimming took 1 base from V and 6 from J, leaving 7 bases between them. Germline CDR1 and CDR2: SQVTM and ANQGSEA. The chain uses TRBV29-1 and TRBJ2-7, with D uncertain. This receptor was obtained from a man aged 25 to 40 in good health and CMV-seronegative. Sequences were obtained from PBMCs. The CDR3 DNA reads TGCAGCGTTGAAGCCTACAGCGAGCAGTACTTC. Protein: CSVEAYSEQYF.